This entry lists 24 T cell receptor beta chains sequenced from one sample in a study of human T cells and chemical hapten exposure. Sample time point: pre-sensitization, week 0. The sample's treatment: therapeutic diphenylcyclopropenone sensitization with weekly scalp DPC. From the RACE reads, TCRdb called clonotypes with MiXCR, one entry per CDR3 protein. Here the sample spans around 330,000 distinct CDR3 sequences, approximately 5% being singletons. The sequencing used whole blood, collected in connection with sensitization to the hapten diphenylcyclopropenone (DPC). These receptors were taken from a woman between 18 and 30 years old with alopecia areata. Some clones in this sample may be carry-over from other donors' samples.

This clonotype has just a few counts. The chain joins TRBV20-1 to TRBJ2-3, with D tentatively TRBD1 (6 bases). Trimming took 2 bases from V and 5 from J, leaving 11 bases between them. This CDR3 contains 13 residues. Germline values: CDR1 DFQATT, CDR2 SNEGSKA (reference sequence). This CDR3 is CSARPTGKDTQYF. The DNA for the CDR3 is TGCAGTGCTAGACCTACAGGGAAAGATACGCAGTATTTT.

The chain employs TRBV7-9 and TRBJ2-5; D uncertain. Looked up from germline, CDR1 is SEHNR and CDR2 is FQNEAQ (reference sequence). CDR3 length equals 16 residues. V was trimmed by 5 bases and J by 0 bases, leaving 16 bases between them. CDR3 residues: CASSPQRVQHQETQYF. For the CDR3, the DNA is TGTGCCAGCAGCCCACAACGGGTTCAACACCAAGAGACCCAGTACTTC.

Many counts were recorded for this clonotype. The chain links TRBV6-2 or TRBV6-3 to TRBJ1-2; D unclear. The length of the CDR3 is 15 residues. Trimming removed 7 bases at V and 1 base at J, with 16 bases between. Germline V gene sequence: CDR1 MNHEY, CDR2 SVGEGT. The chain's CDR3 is CASTHTGSHNYGYTF. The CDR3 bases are TGTGCCAGCACCCACACCGGCAGCCATAACTATGGCTACACCTTC.

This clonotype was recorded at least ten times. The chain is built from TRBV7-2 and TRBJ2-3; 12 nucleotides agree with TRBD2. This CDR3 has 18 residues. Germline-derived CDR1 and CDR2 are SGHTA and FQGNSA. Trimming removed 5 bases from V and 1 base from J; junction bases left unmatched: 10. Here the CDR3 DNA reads TGTGCCAGCAGCAGAAAATTCCTAGCGGGGGGGCGCACAGATACGCAGTATTTT. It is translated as CASSRKFLAGGRTDTQYF.

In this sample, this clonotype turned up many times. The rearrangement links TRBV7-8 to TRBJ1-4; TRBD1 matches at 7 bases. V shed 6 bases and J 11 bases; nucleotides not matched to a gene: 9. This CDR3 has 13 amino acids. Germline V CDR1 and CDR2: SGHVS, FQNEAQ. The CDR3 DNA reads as TGTGCCAGCAGACAAGACAGGGTGGAGAAACTGTTTTTT. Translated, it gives CASRQDRVEKLFF.

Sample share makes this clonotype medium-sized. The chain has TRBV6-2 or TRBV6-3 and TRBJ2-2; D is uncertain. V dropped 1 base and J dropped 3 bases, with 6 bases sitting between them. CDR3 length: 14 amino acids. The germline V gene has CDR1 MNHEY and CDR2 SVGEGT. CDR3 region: CASSYFRHTGELFF. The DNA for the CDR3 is TGTGCCAGCAGTTACTTCCGACACACCGGGGAGCTGTTTTTT.

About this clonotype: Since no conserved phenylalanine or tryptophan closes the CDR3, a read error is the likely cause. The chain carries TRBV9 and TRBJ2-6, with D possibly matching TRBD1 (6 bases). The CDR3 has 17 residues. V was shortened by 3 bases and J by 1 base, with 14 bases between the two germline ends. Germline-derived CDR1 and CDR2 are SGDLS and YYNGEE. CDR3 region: CASSGQVGISGANVLTL. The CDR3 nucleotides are TGTGCCAGCAGCGGACAGGTGGGGATTTCTGGGGCCAACGTCCTGACTCTC.

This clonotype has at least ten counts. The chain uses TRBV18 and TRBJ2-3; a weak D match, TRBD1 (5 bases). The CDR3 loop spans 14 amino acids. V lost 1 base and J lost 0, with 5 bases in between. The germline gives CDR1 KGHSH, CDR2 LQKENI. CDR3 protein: CASSPRQSTDTQYF. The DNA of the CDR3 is TGTGCCAGCTCACCACGACAGAGCACAGATACGCAGTATTTT.

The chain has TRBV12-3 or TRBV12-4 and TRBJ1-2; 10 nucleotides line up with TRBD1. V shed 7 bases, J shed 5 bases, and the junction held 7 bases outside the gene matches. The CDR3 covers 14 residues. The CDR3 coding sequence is TGTGCCAGCACCCAGACAGGGGGCGCGTATGGCTACACCTTC. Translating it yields CASTQTGGAYGYTF.

The DNA of the CDR3 is TGTGCCAGCAGTTTTTTTCAGGGGCAGGACACTGAAGCTTTCTTT. It translates to CASSFFQGQDTEAFF. The chain is built from TRBV12-3 or TRBV12-4 and TRBJ1-1, with D maybe TRBD1 (6 bases). Deletions cut 3 bases from V and 3 bases from J, with 14 bases between. This CDR3 region has 15 residues.

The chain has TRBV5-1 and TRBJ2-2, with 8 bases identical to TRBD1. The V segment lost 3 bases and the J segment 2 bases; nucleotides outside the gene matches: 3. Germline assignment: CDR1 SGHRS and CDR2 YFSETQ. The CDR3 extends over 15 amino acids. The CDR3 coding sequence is TGCGCCAGCAGCTGGGGGACAGGAAACACCGGGGAGCTGTTTTTT. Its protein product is CASSWGTGNTGELFF. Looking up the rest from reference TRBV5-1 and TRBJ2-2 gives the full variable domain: KAGVTQTPRYLIKTRGQQVTLSCSPISGHRSVSWYQQTPGQGLQFLFEYFSETQRNKGNFPGRFSGRQFSNSRSEMNVSTLELGDSALYLCASSWGTGNTGELFFGEGSRLTVL.

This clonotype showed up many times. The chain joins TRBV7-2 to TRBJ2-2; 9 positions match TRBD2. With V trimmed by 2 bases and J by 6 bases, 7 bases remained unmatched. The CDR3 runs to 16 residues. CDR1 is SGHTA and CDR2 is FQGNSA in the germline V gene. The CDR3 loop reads CASSLNAGGLAGELFF. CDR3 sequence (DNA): TGTGCCAGCAGCTTAAATGCGGGGGGGCTTGCCGGGGAGCTGTTTTTT.

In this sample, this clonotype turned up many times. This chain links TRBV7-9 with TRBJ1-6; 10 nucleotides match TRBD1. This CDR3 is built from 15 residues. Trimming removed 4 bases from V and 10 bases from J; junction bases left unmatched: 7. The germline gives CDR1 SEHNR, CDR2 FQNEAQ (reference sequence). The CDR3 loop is CASSSGTGAKSPLHF. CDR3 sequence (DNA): TGTGCCAGCAGCTCCGGGACAGGGGCGAAGTCACCCCTCCACTTT.

CDR3 in DNA: TGTGCCAGCAGCTTAGCCCGGAGGGTAAGCAATCAGCCCCAGCATTTT. Translating gives CASSLARRVSNQPQHF. The chain couples TRBV11-3 to TRBJ1-5; no definite D call. Trimming removed 1 base at V and 1 base at J, with 11 bases between. The germline gives CDR1 SGHNT, CDR2 YENEEA. The length of the CDR3 is 16 residues.

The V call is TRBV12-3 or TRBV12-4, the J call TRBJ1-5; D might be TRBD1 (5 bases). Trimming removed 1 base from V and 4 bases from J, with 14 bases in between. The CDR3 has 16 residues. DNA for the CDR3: TGTGCCAGCAGTTTAGTTCAGGGAAAAGGAAATCAGCCCCAGCATTTT. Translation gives CASSLVQGKGNQPQHF.

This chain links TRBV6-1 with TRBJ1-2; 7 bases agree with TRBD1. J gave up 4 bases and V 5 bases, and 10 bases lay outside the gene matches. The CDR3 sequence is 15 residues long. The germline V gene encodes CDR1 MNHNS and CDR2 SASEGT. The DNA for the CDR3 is TGTGCCAGCAGTACTCCGGACAGGACCATCTATGGCTACACCTTC. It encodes CASSTPDRTIYGYTF.

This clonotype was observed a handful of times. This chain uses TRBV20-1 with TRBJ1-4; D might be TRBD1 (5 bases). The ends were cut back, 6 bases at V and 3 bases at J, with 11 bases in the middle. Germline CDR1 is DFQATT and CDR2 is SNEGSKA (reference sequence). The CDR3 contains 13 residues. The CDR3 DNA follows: TGCAGTGCCCCCGGGACGGCTAATGAAAAACTGTTTTTT. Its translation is CSAPGTANEKLFF.

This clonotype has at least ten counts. CDR3 DNA: TGTGCCGTCCTATTAGAAGGCAGAGGAACCGGGGAGCTGTTTTTT. It specifies CAVLLEGRGTGELFF. This chain connects TRBV11-2 to TRBJ2-2; unclear D gene. Germline assignment: CDR1 SGHAT and CDR2 FQNNGV. The CDR3 extends over 15 amino acids. Trimming stripped 11 bases from V and 5 bases from J, with 21 bases between.

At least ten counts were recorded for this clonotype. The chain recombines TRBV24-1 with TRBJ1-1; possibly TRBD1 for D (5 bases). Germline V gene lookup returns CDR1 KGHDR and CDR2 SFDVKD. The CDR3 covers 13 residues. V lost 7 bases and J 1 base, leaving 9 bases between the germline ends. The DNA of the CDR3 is TGTGCCACCAGCGGGGGGACGAACACTGAAGCTTTCTTT. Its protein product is CATSGGTNTEAFF.

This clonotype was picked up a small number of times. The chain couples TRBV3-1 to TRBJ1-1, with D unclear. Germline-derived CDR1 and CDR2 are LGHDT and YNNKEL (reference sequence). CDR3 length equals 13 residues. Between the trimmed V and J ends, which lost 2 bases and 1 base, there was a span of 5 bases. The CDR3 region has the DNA TGTGCCAGCAGCCAATACGAGAACACTGAAGCTTTCTTT. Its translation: CASSQYENTEAFF.

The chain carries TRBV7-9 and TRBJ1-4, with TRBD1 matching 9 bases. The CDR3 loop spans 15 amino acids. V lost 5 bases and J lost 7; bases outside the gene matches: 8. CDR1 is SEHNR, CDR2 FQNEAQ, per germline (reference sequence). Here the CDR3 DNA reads TGTGCCAGCAGCATAACAGGGGGCAGGGGTGAAAAACTGTTTTTT. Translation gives CASSITGGRGEKLFF.

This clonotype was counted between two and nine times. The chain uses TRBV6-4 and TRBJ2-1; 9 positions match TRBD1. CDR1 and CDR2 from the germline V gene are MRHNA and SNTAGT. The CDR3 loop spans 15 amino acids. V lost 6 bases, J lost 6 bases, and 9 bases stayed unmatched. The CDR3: CASSMGQGNSNEQFF. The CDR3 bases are TGTGCCAGCAGCATGGGACAGGGAAATTCCAATGAGCAGTTCTTC.

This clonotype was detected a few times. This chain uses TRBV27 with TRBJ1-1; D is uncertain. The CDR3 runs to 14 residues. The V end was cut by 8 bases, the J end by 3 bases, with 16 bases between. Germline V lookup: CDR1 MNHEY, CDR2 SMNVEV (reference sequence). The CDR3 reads CASPWGVFYTEAFF. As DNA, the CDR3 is TGTGCCAGCCCCTGGGGAGTTTTCTACACTGAAGCTTTCTTT.

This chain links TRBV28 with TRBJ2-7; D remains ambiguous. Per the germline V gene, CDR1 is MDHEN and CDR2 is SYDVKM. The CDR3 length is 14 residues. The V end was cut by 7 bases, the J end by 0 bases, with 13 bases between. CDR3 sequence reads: CASTQDGSSYEQYF. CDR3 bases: TGTGCCAGCACCCAGGACGGAAGCTCCTACGAGCAGTACTTC.